The clone carrying this TCR beta chain has just a few counts. What it recognizes is unknown. The data were taken from a study of response to subunit inactivated influenza vaccine. Whole-study results and caveats: A suggestion made by the authors is that each seasonal influenza vaccination recruits few new T cells.

TCRdb reprocessed the RT-PCR reads via MiXCR and lists one record per CDR3 protein. The repertoire holds 530,000 or so distinct CDR3 sequences, with 25% as singletons. In germline, CDR1 is SGHRS, CDR2 YFSETQ. CDR3 length: 15 amino acids. V shed 0 bases and J shed 2 bases, with 12 bases lying between them. The clonotype was recovered from a man aged 50 to 60 who received an inactivated influenza vaccine. The V gene is TRBV5-1, the J gene TRBJ2-7; D is unresolved. Material: CD4+ T cells sorted from PBMCs, obtained more than 4 days after vaccination. The CDR3 DNA follows: TGCGCCAGCAGCTTGGAAGGGATTAGTCCCTACGAGCAGTACTTC. It specifies CASSLEGISPYEQYF. The whole variable domain, remainder taken from reference TRBV5-1 and TRBJ2-7, is KAGVTQTPRYLIKTRGQQVTLSCSPISGHRSVSWYQQTPGQGLQFLFEYFSETQRNKGNFPGRFSGRQFSNSRSEMNVSTLELGDSALYLCASSLEGISPYEQYFGPGTRLTVT.